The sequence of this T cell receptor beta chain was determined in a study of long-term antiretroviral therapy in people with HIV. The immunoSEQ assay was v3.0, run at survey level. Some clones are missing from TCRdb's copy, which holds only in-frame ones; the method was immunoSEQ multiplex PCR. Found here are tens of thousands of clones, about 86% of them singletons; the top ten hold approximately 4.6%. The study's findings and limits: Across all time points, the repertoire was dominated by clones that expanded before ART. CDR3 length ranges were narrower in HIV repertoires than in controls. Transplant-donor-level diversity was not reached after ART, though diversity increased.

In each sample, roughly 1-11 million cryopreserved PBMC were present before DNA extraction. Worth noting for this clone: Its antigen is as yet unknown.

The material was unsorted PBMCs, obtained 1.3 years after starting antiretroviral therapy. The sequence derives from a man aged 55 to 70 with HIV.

The CDR3 DNA reads as TGCGCCAGCAGCCCTCAGACTAGCAGTCGCACAGATACGCAGTATTTT. The encoded protein is CASSPQTSSRTDTQYF. J is TRBJ2-3 and V is TRBV5-1; 7 bases match TRBD2. Germline V gene sequence: CDR1 SGHRS, CDR2 YFSETQ. The CDR3 sequence is 16 residues long. With V trimmed by 4 bases and J by 1 base, 9 bases remained unmatched.